The TCR beta chain under discussion was sequenced for a study of blood T cell repertoires in COVID-19. At the level of the study: From the United States, Italy and Spain came samples of acute and convalescent COVID-19. T cells, B-cell-depleted T cells, or PBMCs provided the cDNA or gDNA that served as material.

Trimming removed 1 base at V and 1 base at J, with 10 bases between. The CDR3 loop spans 15 amino acids. Looked up from germline, CDR1 is MNHEY and CDR2 is SVGEGT. In the source study's methods: For nucleated cells, counts were estimated from reference gene primer amplification. Using immunoSEQ multiplex PCR, the repertoire was profiled, and TCRdb retains in-frame clones only, with some absent. D and trimming were read from the DNA, whereas the V and J calls and clone size are those reported in that table. The sample shows 200,000 to 300,000 clones, around 82% of them seen only once. The sequenced sample was peripheral blood. The J gene is TRBJ1-1, the V gene TRBV6-2 or TRBV6-3; unclear D gene. The receptor was isolated from a human donor in a cohort sampled during active COVID-19. The CDR3 DNA sequence: TGTGCCAGCAGTTACTGGCAACACCAGAACACTGAAGCTTTCTTT. Protein product: CASSYWQHQNTEAFF.